This T cell receptor beta chain emerged from a study of blood T cell repertoires in COVID-19 (dated by TCRdb to about 2020). Broadly, across the study: The collaborator samples originated in the United States, Italy and Spain and spanned the acute and convalescent phases of COVID-19. Where HLA class I and class II types were available, the types were taken from metadata supplied by the sample provider, not from assay-based typing. Sample metadata almost always included a de-identified subject ID, COVID-19 status, age in years and sex. The repertoires were released in a freely available public database meant as a resource for research on the immune response to SARS-CoV-2. The samples were drawn from two sources: the first 160 participants of the ongoing ImmuneRACE study, and 950 to 1,500 subjects contributed by 6 global collaborators. Subjects who had been exposed to COVID-19, were actively infected with it, or had recovered from it provided the deeply sampled blood TCRbeta repertoires that made up the dataset. The prospective study material was composed of cDNA or gDNA derived from T cells, B-cell-depleted T cells, or PBMCs.

Overall study results and their limits: The amount of clinical and demographic metadata varied by source and participant and was provided uncurated.

Participants in the prospective study were enrolled through a virtual design, were aged roughly 18 to 100 years, and lived in under 25 United States geographic areas. Cohort assignment in the prospective study relied on participant-reported clinical history from a screening survey and a study questionnaire. ImmuneRACE Cohort 3 recovered participants were defined by two consecutive negative NP/OP PCR tests, healthcare professional clearance, or symptom resolution. In the prospective study, whole blood, serum and a nasopharyngeal or oropharyngeal swab were collected from each participant by mobile phlebotomists. Prospective study participants could optionally give additional blood draws and questionnaires over an approximately two-month period. Before DNA extraction, blood samples from the prospective study were shipped at room temperature or frozen. TCRbeta CDR3 regions were amplified from genomic DNA by means of the immunoSEQ Assay, a bias-controlled multiplex PCR. In the source study's methods: The number of nucleated cells in each sample was estimated from the amplification of reference gene primers within the assay. To quantify the absolute abundance of each unique TCRbeta CDR3 rearrangement, sequence reads were collapsed and filtered. For each sample, productive Simpson clonality was calculated as the square root of Simpson's diversity index over productive rearrangements. TCRdb's version of the immuneACCESS table is confined to in-frame rearrangements and falls short of the full clone set. An unresolved V gene accounts for under half of the shortfall where checked; the remainder is of unknown origin. V and J calls and clone size are copied from that table; D and trimming were computed from the DNA. For this sample the table gives 250,000 to 350,000 clones, of which 87% were detected only once. Roughly 5.2% of the sample lies in the top ten.

As concerns this clone: Its recognized antigen is unknown. Base qualities are not recorded, but no much larger clone differs from it by a single base.

At the junction V is shortened by 2 bases and J by 5 bases, with 19 bases in between. CDR1 and CDR2 are read off the germline V gene as MDHEN and SYDVKM. From the cysteine up to the phenylalanine, the CDR3 has a length of 18 residues. Just CDR3 DNA is preserved here, 54 bases in frame from base 1. This TCR came from a woman in her twenties or thirties who had recovered from COVID-19. This sequence uses TRBV28 and TRBJ1-6, with the identity of the D gene unclear. Material: PBMCs or T cells enriched from blood (not recorded which). The CDR3 protein is CASSLNWWVKRDNSPLHF. The DNA is as follows: TGTGCCAGCAGTTTAAATTGGTGGGTAAAGAGGGATAATTCACCCCTCCACTTT.